These 30 T cell receptor beta chains were sequenced from one sample in a study of blood T cells in healthy people across ages. A second roughly 7 to 12 cycle PCR used barcoded and J-beta primers. Each CDR3 protein is one row after TCRdb ran MiXCR on the 5' RACE reads. The sample shows 1.5 million to 1.8 million distinct CDR3 sequences, approximately 39% of them seen only once. The sequencing sample was made of blood. These receptors all stem from a woman younger than 35 in good health.

This clonotype was counted only a few times. This chain uses TRBV7-9 with TRBJ2-3, with 9 bases that match TRBD2. Looked up from germline, CDR1 is SEHNR and CDR2 is FQNEAQ (reference sequence). V lost 1 base to trimming and J lost 4 bases; unmatched junction nucleotides: 6. The CDR3 is 16 amino acids. In DNA, the CDR3 is TGTGCCAGCAGCTTAGTGAGCGGGGGGTTCGCAGATACGCAGTATTTT. This encodes CASSLVSGGFADTQYF. The full variable domain, in which reference TRBV7-9 and TRBJ2-3 provide the parts outside the CDR3, is DTGVSQNPRHKITKRGQNVTFRCDPISEHNRLYWYRQTLGQGPEFLTYFQNEAQLEKSRLLSDRFSAERPKGSFSTLEIQRTEQGDSAMYLCASSLVSGGFADTQYFGPGTRLTVL.

In nucleotides, the CDR3 is TGCAGTGCTAGAGATCTCGCCAGGACTAGCCTTTACGAGCAGTACTTC. It encodes CSARDLARTSLYEQYF. The J gene is TRBJ2-7, the V gene TRBV20-1, with 8 bases fitting TRBD2. V trimming: 0 bases; J trimming: 4 bases; junction bases outside the gene matches: 11. Germline-derived CDR1 and CDR2 are DFQATT and SNEGSKA (reference sequence). The CDR3 is 16 amino acids.

The genes are TRBV6-5 and TRBJ2-7, with D perhaps TRBD1 (5 bases). Germline CDR1 and CDR2: MNHEY and SVGAGI. The CDR3 runs 15 residues. With 5 bases removed from V and 0 bases from J, the gap between germline ends came to 14 bases. The CDR3 DNA reads as TGTGCCAGCAGTAACAGGTCCGCTAGCTCCTACGAGCAGTACTTC. It translates to CASSNRSASSYEQYF.

This clonotype showed up many times. CDR3 loop: CAISESGHSYEQYF. In DNA, the CDR3 is TGTGCCATCAGTGAGTCCGGCCACTCCTACGAGCAGTACTTC. The rearrangement joins TRBV10-3 to TRBJ2-7; D is ambiguous. Germline-derived CDR1 and CDR2 are ENHRY and SYGVKD. V was shortened by 0 bases and J by 0 bases, with 6 bases between the two germline ends. The CDR3 is 14 amino acids.

This clonotype was observed a few times. This rearrangement joins TRBV20-1 to TRBJ2-1, with a tentative D call TRBD2 (7 bases). With 0 bases removed from V and 0 bases from J, the gap between germline ends came to 15 bases. Looked up from germline, CDR1 is DFQATT and CDR2 is SNEGSKA (reference sequence). The CDR3 length is 17 residues. CDR3 loop: CSARERGGLGSYNEQFF. CDR3 in DNA: TGCAGTGCTAGAGAGAGGGGGGGCTTAGGCTCCTACAATGAGCAGTTCTTC.

There are a few counts of this clonotype. This chain joins TRBV12-3 or TRBV12-4 and TRBJ2-5; 10 nucleotides agree with TRBD1. Trimming took 7 bases from V and 5 from J; bases not matched to a gene: 10. CDR3 length: 15 residues. The CDR3 is CASTQTTGGMETQYF. The CDR3 DNA follows: TGTGCCAGCACCCAAACGACAGGGGGCATGGAGACCCAGTACTTC.

J is TRBJ1-6 and V is TRBV6-1; no clear D gene. The CDR3 consists of 13 residues. Deletions cut 4 bases from V and 10 bases from J, with 11 bases between. CDR1 is MNHNS, CDR2 SASEGT, per germline. CDR3: CASSGPGSSPLHF. In DNA form, the CDR3 reads TGTGCCAGCAGTGGGCCCGGTTCGTCACCCCTCCACTTT.

The chain uses TRBV5-1 and TRBJ2-7; the match to TRBD2 covers 9 bases. The V gene end was trimmed by 4 bases and the J gene end by 0 bases; junction bases not matched to a gene: 8. The CDR3 has 16 residues. The germline V gene encodes CDR1 SGHRS and CDR2 YFSETQ. The CDR3, as DNA: TGCGCCAGCAGCCGGGTGATAGCGGGAGTCTCCTACGAGCAGTACTTC. Its protein product is CASSRVIAGVSYEQYF.

The CDR3 loop is CASSQDLGQGGSQPQHF. In nucleotides, the CDR3 is TGCGCCAGCAGCCAAGATTTGGGACAGGGCGGGAGTCAGCCCCAGCATTTT. The genes are TRBV4-1 and TRBJ1-5; 9 nucleotides match TRBD1. CDR1 and CDR2 from the germline V gene are MGHRA and YSYEKL. The CDR3 loop spans 17 amino acids. V was clipped by 0 bases and J by 6 bases; unmatched bases: 9.

This clonotype came up a few times. The chain links TRBV7-8 to TRBJ2-5; D unresolved. Trimming took 0 bases from V and 1 from J, leaving 6 bases between them. From germline, CDR1 is SGHVS and CDR2 FQNEAQ. The CDR3 contains 14 residues. In nucleotides, the CDR3 is TGTGCCAGCAGCTTAGCGGCTACCCAAGAGACCCAGTACTTC. Translated: CASSLAATQETQYF. Full variable domain (remainder filled in from reference TRBV7-8 and TRBJ2-5): GAGVSQSPRYKVAKRGQDVALRCDPISGHVSLFWYQQALGQGPEFLTYFQNEAQLDKSGLPSDRFFAERPEGSVSTLKIQRTQQEDSAVYLCASSLAATQETQYFGPGTRLLVL.

This clonotype has more than one count but fewer than ten. V and J are TRBV5-1 and TRBJ1-2; D uncertain. Trimming cost V 6 bases and J 6 bases, with 9 bases left between them. The CDR3 sequence is 11 residues long. The germline gives CDR1 SGHRS, CDR2 YFSETQ. This CDR3 reads CASTAGNGYTF. CDR3 DNA sequence: TGCGCCAGCACGGCGGGGAATGGCTACACCTTC.

This chain links TRBV28 with TRBJ2-7, with 10 bases lining up with TRBD1. After removal of 3 bases from V and 3 bases from J, the junction contained 5 bases not matched to a gene. CDR1 is MDHEN and CDR2 is SYDVKM in the germline V gene. The CDR3 sequence is 15 residues long. CDR3 nucleotides: TGTGCCAGCAGTTTGGGGACAGGGGACGGCTACGAGCAGTACTTC. Amino acid sequence: CASSLGTGDGYEQYF.

This clonotype was detected only a few times. The chain couples TRBV20-1 to TRBJ2-3; D is uncertain. V shed 5 bases and J shed 0 bases, with 12 bases lying between them. There are 14 residues in the CDR3. Germline CDR1 and CDR2: DFQATT and SNEGSKA (reference sequence). The CDR3 DNA reads as TGCAGTGCTCGAGCCAAACCTAGCACAGATACGCAGTATTTT. This codes for CSARAKPSTDTQYF.

V gene TRBV2 combines with J gene TRBJ2-3; 8 nucleotides match TRBD2. Germline V gene data show CDR1 as SNHLY and CDR2 as FYNNEI. This CDR3 region has 14 residues. The V gene end was trimmed by 5 bases and the J gene end by 10 bases; junction bases not matched to a gene: 11. CDR3 loop: CASSRSGSMDAQYF. As DNA, the CDR3 is TGTGCCAGCAGTCGGAGCGGGAGCATGGATGCGCAGTATTTT.

This clonotype was found a few times. The chain couples TRBV10-3 to TRBJ1-1; D is ambiguous. Trimming cost V 6 bases and J 0 bases, with 8 bases left between them. The CDR3 has 13 residues. CDR1 and CDR2 from the germline V gene are ENHRY and SYGVKD. The CDR3 DNA follows: TGTGCCATCAGGGACCTTATGAACACTGAAGCTTTCTTT. Amino acids: CAIRDLMNTEAFF.

The chain carries TRBV7-2 and TRBJ1-2; D remains ambiguous. V lost 0 bases to trimming and J lost 3 bases, with 8 bases between them. CDR1 and CDR2 from the germline V gene are SGHTA and FQGNSA. The CDR3 extends over 14 amino acids. CDR3 residues: CASSLAFGYYGYTF. For the CDR3, the DNA is TGTGCCAGCAGCTTAGCGTTCGGATACTATGGCTACACCTTC.

The chain links TRBV9 to TRBJ2-3; D gene uncertain. Germline CDR1 reads SGDLS; CDR2 reads YYNGEE. V shed 0 bases and J shed 4 bases, with 9 bases lying between them. The CDR3 contains 14 residues. In DNA, the CDR3 is TGTGCCAGCAGCGTAGACCTGAATTCAGATACGCAGTATTTT. This codes for CASSVDLNSDTQYF.

This clonotype was seen repeatedly, ten times or more. The V gene is TRBV12-3 or TRBV12-4, the J gene TRBJ1-6, with D tentatively TRBD1 (5 bases). The CDR3 contains 14 residues. V gave up 5 bases and J gave up 8 bases, with 13 bases separating them. As DNA, the CDR3 is TGTGCCAGCAGTCCTGGGACGGGGGATTCACCCCTCCACTTT. Protein sequence: CASSPGTGDSPLHF.

The rearrangement joins TRBV27 to TRBJ2-5; D unresolved. The CDR3 is 14 residues long. Germline values: CDR1 MNHEY, CDR2 SMNVEV (reference sequence). The ends were cut back, 4 bases at V and 5 bases at J, with 14 bases in the middle. This CDR3 reads CASSSVWASETQYF. For the CDR3, the DNA is TGTGCCAGCAGTTCCGTGTGGGCGAGTGAGACCCAGTACTTC.

The rearrangement links TRBV20-1 to TRBJ1-5; D gene uncertain. Between the trimmed V and J ends, which lost 3 bases and 2 bases, there was a span of 8 bases. CDR3 length: 13 residues. From germline, CDR1 is DFQATT and CDR2 SNEGSKA (reference sequence). This CDR3 reads CSARSGGNQPQHF. In DNA, the CDR3 is TGCAGTGCTAGGAGTGGGGGCAATCAGCCCCAGCATTTT.

The chain recombines TRBV12-3 or TRBV12-4 with TRBJ2-4; 10 bases map to TRBD2. The J call may be wrong; the DNA end is better matched by TRBJ2-7. The CDR3 has 14 amino acids. This CDR3 is CASRRTGTSDEQYF. CDR3 in DNA: TGTGCCAGCAGGAGGACCGGGACTAGCGACGAGCAGTACTTC.

This clonotype was found a few times. The gene calls are TRBV25-1 and TRBJ2-3; 12 bases match TRBD1. Germline V lookup: CDR1 MGHDK, CDR2 SYGVNS. After removal of 5 bases from V and 5 bases from J, the junction contained 14 bases not matched to a gene. This CDR3 spans 18 amino acids. This CDR3 reads CASSTPGTGGVQKDTQYF. CDR3 coding DNA: TGTGCCAGCAGTACACCCGGGACAGGGGGCGTTCAAAAAGATACGCAGTATTTT.

The chain recombines TRBV7-2 with TRBJ2-7, with D unclear. This CDR3 comprises 15 residues. V was cut by 4 bases and J by 0 bases, with 13 bases left in between. The germline V gene has CDR1 SGHTA and CDR2 FQGNSA. This chain's CDR3 is CASSSHAGSSYEQYF. CDR3 bases: TGTGCCAGCAGCTCCCACGCCGGCAGCTCCTACGAGCAGTACTTC. Combining the CDR3 with reference TRBV7-2 and TRBJ2-7 gives the whole variable domain GAGVSQSPSNKVTEKGKDVELRCDPISGHTALYWYRQSLGQGLEFLIYFQGNSAPDKSGLPSDRFSAERTGGSVSTLTIQRTQQEDSAVYLCASSSHAGSSYEQYFGPGTRLTVT.

This clonotype was picked up a small number of times. J is TRBJ1-2 and V is TRBV7-8, with D perhaps matching TRBD1 (5 bases). V lost 1 base and J lost 5, with 14 bases in between. Germline loops: CDR1 SGHVS, CDR2 FQNEAQ. This CDR3 has 15 amino acids. CDR3 DNA sequence: TGTGCCAGCAGCTTAGTACCAGGGTATTATTATGGCTACACCTTC. Translation gives CASSLVPGYYYGYTF. Complete variable domain (other parts from reference TRBV7-8 and TRBJ1-2): GAGVSQSPRYKVAKRGQDVALRCDPISGHVSLFWYQQALGQGPEFLTYFQNEAQLDKSGLPSDRFFAERPEGSVSTLKIQRTQQEDSAVYLCASSLVPGYYYGYTFGSGTRLTVV.

The chain combines TRBV25-1 with TRBJ1-5, with D uncertain. V gave up 1 base and J gave up 1 base, with 5 bases separating them. Germline V gene data show CDR1 as MGHDK and CDR2 as SYGVNS. The CDR3 contains 14 residues. The CDR3 region is CASSESRSNQPQHF. The CDR3 region has the DNA TGTGCCAGCAGTGAATCGCGGAGCAATCAGCCCCAGCATTTT.

This clonotype was detected only a few times. The rearrangement uses TRBV6-2 or TRBV6-3 and TRBJ2-2; no firm D call. Germline V gives CDR1 MNHEY, CDR2 SVGEGT. This CDR3 comprises 13 residues. Trimming took 5 bases from V and 3 from J, leaving 7 bases between them. The CDR3: CASSPPYTGELFF. The CDR3 DNA sequence: TGTGCCAGCAGTCCCCCATACACCGGGGAGCTGTTTTTT.

V is TRBV25-1 and J is TRBJ2-4, with TRBD1 matching 9 bases. The CDR3 spans 14 residues. From germline, CDR1 is MGHDK and CDR2 SYGVNS. V dropped 6 bases and J dropped 5; count of bases not matched to a gene: 5. As DNA, the CDR3 is TGTGCCAGCAGCGCGGACAGGGGACAAAACATTCAGTACTTC. Protein: CASSADRGQNIQYF. Filled out from reference TRBV25-1 and TRBJ2-4, the complete variable domain reads EADIYQTPRYLVIGTGKKITLECSQTMGHDKMYWYQQDPGMELHLIHYSYGVNSTEKGDLSSESTVSRIRTEHFPLTLESARPSHTSQYLCASSADRGQNIQYFGAGTRLSVL.

The chain has TRBV10-2 and TRBJ2-1, with TRBD2 matching over 11 bases. With V trimmed by 0 bases and J by 8 bases, 6 bases remained unmatched. Germline-derived CDR1 and CDR2 are WSHSY and SAAADI. CDR3 length: 16 residues. The CDR3 DNA reads as TGCGCCAGCAGTGAGTCGACTAGCGGGATTAGGTATGAGCAGTTCTTC. Translating gives CASSESTSGIRYEQFF.

This clonotype was counted a few times. The V gene is TRBV7-2, the J gene TRBJ2-5; 9 bases fit TRBD1. The V and J ends lost 4 bases and 4 bases, in that order; junction bases with no gene match: 7. The CDR3 covers 15 residues. CDR1 and CDR2 from the germline V gene are SGHTA and FQGNSA. CDR3 amino acids: CASSYTGGLGETQYF. CDR3 DNA sequence: TGTGCCAGCAGCTACACAGGGGGCCTGGGAGAGACCCAGTACTTC. Full variable domain (remainder filled in from reference TRBV7-2 and TRBJ2-5): GAGVSQSPSNKVTEKGKDVELRCDPISGHTALYWYRQSLGQGLEFLIYFQGNSAPDKSGLPSDRFSAERTGGSVSTLTIQRTQQEDSAVYLCASSYTGGLGETQYFGPGTRLLVL.

The chain couples TRBV6-2 or TRBV6-3 to TRBJ1-2; TRBD1 is a possible D gene (5 bases). In germline, CDR1 is MNHEY, CDR2 SVGEGT. The CDR3 contains 14 residues. Between the trimmed V and J ends, which lost 0 bases and 6 bases, there was a span of 11 bases. The CDR3 sequence: CASSYSFGGDGYTF. The DNA of the CDR3 is TGTGCCAGCAGTTACTCGTTTGGGGGAGATGGCTACACCTTC.